Described below is a single T cell receptor (beta chain) sequence and its context. The antigen is undetermined. These data are taken from a study of Ad26.COV2.S vaccination and SARS-CoV-2 variants. Looking at the study overall: Once, or twice with 56 days between doses, Ad26.COV2.S was given intramuscularly. Broader study findings: The placebo group had lower spike-specific TCR breadth than the vaccine recipients did. The analyses of TCR breadth and depth may have understated the size of total T cell responses.

The V segment lost 5 bases and the J segment 5 bases; nucleotides outside the gene matches: 4. This CDR3 is 14 amino acids long. Germline V gene lookup returns CDR1 LNHNV and CDR2 YYDKDF (reference sequence). Indicated treatment: 19 received Ad26.COV2.S at low or high dose, single or two shots; several received placebo; per-sample allocation not given. Samples analyzed were those drawn on day 63 after the first vaccine or placebo injection. Donation was by an adult aged 18-55 years who was in Boston. The protocol was immunoSEQ multiplex PCR, while the TCRdb copy is restricted to in-frame clones and leaves out a portion. The profile covers some 400,000 clones, with around nine tenths appearing a single time and under 2% taken by the ten largest.

Sequenced material: peripheral blood, taken in a trial of Ad26.COV2.S vaccine versus placebo. This receptor was taken from a person aged 18-60 years who received the Ad26.COV2.S COVID-19 vaccine or a placebo. The chain carries TRBV15 and TRBJ2-7; TRBD1 aligns across 12 bases. CDR3 sequence reads: CATSGGQGADEQYF. CDR3 DNA sequence: TGTGCCACCAGCGGGGGACAGGGGGCGGACGAGCAGTACTTC.